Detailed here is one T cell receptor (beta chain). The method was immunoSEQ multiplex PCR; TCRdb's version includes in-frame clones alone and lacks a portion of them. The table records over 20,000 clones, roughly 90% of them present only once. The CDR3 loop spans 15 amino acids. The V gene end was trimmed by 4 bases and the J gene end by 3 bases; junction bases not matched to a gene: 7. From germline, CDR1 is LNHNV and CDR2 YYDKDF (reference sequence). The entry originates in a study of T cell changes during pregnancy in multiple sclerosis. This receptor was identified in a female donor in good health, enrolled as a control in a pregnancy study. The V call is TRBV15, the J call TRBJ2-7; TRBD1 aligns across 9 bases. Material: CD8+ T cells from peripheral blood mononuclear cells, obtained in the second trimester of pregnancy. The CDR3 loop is CATSNGQGRYYEQYF. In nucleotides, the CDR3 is TGTGCCACCAGCAATGGACAGGGGCGATACTACGAGCAGTACTTC.